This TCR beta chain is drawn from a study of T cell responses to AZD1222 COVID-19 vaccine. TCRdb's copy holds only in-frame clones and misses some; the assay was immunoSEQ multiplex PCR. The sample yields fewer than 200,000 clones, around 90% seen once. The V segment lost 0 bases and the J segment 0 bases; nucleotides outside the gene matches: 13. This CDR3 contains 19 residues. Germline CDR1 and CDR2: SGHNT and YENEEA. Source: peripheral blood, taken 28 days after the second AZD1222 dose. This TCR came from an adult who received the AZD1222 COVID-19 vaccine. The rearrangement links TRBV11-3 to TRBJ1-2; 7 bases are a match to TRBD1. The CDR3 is CASSLEARQGKLANYGYTF. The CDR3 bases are TGTGCCAGCAGCTTAGAGGCCCGACAGGGTAAACTAGCTAACTATGGCTACACCTTC. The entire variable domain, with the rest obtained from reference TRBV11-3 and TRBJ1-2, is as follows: EAGVVQSPRYKIIEKKQPVAFWCNPISGHNTLYWYLQNLGQGPELLIRYENEEAVDDSQLPKDRFSAERLKGVDSTLKIQPAELGDSAVYLCASSLEARQGKLANYGYTFGSGTRLTVV.